This is a list of T cell receptor beta chains from one sample in a study of T cell repertoires in cytomegalovirus infection. TCRdb called the reads again in MiXCR, with one record for every CDR3 protein. The sample lists 550,000 to 700,000 distinct CDR3 sequences; 40% were seen once. No antigen has been identified for these receptors. Here the sequenced sample was cultured PBMCs, taken from culture after CMV antigen stimulation. Every receptor here comes from a human donor in good health (CMV status not recorded). Some clones in this sample may be carry-over from other donors' samples. CDR3s include the opening cysteine and the closing phenylalanine or tryptophan. D genes are given only for firm matches. Rows may omit the clone size; those that give it use once, few, many or a size class.

TRBJ1-1 | TRBV27 | . | . | TGTGCCAGCCACAAGAACACTGAAGCTTTCTTT | CASHKNTEAFF
TRBJ1-5 | TRBV6-4 | TRBD1 | . | TGTGCCAGCACCCATCAGGGGGCCCTCCAGCATTTT | CASTHQGALQHF
TRBJ2-7 | TRBV20-1 | TRBD2 | . | TGCAGTGCTAGGCCCGGGACTAGCGGGAGCTGGTACGAGCAGTACTTC | CSARPGTSGSWYEQYF
TRBJ1-5 | TRBV2 | . | . | TGTGCCAGCAGTGAAGAGGCAGGGCGTAGCAATCAGCCCCAGCATTTT | CASSEEAGRSNQPQHF
TRBJ2-1 | TRBV7-6 | . | . | TGTGCCAGCAGCTTAGAACAGGTCTCCTACAATGAGCAGTTCTTC | CASSLEQVSYNEQFF
TRBJ1-2 | TRBV7-2 | . | few | TGTGCCAGCAGCCCCCGATTGGGGGGTGACGGCTACACCTTC | CASSPRLGGDGYTF
TRBJ1-6 | TRBV7-8 | . | . | TGTGCCAGCAGCTCCCGGGGTCCAAATTCACCCCTCCACTTT | CASSSRGPNSPLHF
TRBJ1-2 | TRBV7-2 | . | many | TGTGCCAGCAGCTTAGGGGGGCGCGGCTACACCTTC | CASSLGGRGYTF
TRBJ1-2 | TRBV7-9 | . | many | TGTGCCAGCAGCTCTGACGGGTATGGCTACACCTTC | CASSSDGYGYTF
TRBJ2-5 | TRBV11-3 | TRBD1 | once | TGTGCCAGCAGCCCAGGGACAGGGGAGGGCGAGACCCAGTACTTC | CASSPGTGEGETQYF
TRBJ1-1 | TRBV6-1 | . | few | TGTGCCAGCTTCGGGTCGGCCACTGAAGCTTTCTTT | CASFGSATEAFF
TRBJ2-1 | TRBV7-8 | . | few | TGTGCCAGCAGCCTGAGACCCCAAAATGAGCAGTTCTTC | CASSLRPQNEQFF
TRBJ2-3 | TRBV2 | TRBD2 | few | TGTGCCAGCAGTTCGCGCAGCGGGAGAATTGAGTATTTT | CASSSRSGRIEYF
TRBJ1-2 | TRBV9 | . | . | TGTGCCAGCAGCGCCTTGGTCCACGGGGATAACTATGGCTACACCTTC | CASSALVHGDNYGYTF
TRBJ2-7 | TRBV7-8 | . | few | TGTGCCAGCAGCTTAGCACAAGACTCCTACGAGCAGTACTTC | CASSLAQDSYEQYF
TRBJ2-3 | TRBV6-5 | . | . | TGTGCCAGCAGTTACTCGCGGGCCGATACGCAGTATTTT | CASSYSRADTQYF
TRBJ2-5 | TRBV6-5 | . | few | TGTGCCAGCAGTTACGGAGGACAGGCGGGGGAGACCCAGTACTTC | CASSYGGQAGETQYF
TRBJ1-5 | TRBV7-9 | . | few | TGTGCCAGCAGCTTAGATCGGGGAACGAGCCAGCCCCAGCATTTT | CASSLDRGTSQPQHF
TRBJ1-5 | TRBV6-5 | . | . | TGTGCCAGCAGTAAGACGGTGGGACAGCCCCAGCATTTT | CASSKTVGQPQHF
TRBJ1-5 | TRBV4-3 | TRBD1 | . | TGCGCCAGCAGCCAAGGGACAGGGGGCAATCAGCCCCAGCATTTT | CASSQGTGGNQPQHF
TRBJ2-3 | TRBV7-6 | . | . | TGTGCCAGCAGCCAGGAGGGACGTACGCAGTATTTT | CASSQEGRTQYF
TRBJ2-7 | TRBV7-8 | TRBD2 | many | TGTGCCAGCAGCTTAAATCGGGGTTTAGTAGCGGGAGGAAGGCACGAGCAGTACTTC | CASSLNRGLVAGGRHEQYF
TRBJ2-5 | TRBV4-1 | TRBD1 | . | TGTGCCAGCAGCCAAGAACAGGGGAACCAAGAGACCCAGTACTTC | CASSQEQGNQETQYF
TRBJ2-1 | TRBV7-6 | TRBD2 | . | TGTGCCAGCAGCTTAAGGGGAAACCCAAACCTAGCGGCCGGCGGCAATGAGCAGTTCTTC | CASSLRGNPNLAAGGNEQFF
TRBJ2-7 | TRBV7-6 | . | few | TGTGCCAGCAGCTGGACAGCGTCCCCCTACGAGCAGTACTTC | CASSWTASPYEQYF
TRBJ2-1 | TRBV6-5 | . | . | TGTGCCAGCAGTTACGTGGGCGGCGAGCAGTTCTTC | CASSYVGGEQFF
TRBJ1-6 | TRBV7-2 | . | many | TGTGCCAGCAGCCTAGGGCGAAATTCACCCCTCCACTTT | CASSLGRNSPLHF
TRBJ1-1 | TRBV7-6 | . | few | TGTGCCAGCAGTTCCCCGGGGGCCCTCCCGAACCGGGAAGCTTTCTTT | CASSSPGALPNREAFF